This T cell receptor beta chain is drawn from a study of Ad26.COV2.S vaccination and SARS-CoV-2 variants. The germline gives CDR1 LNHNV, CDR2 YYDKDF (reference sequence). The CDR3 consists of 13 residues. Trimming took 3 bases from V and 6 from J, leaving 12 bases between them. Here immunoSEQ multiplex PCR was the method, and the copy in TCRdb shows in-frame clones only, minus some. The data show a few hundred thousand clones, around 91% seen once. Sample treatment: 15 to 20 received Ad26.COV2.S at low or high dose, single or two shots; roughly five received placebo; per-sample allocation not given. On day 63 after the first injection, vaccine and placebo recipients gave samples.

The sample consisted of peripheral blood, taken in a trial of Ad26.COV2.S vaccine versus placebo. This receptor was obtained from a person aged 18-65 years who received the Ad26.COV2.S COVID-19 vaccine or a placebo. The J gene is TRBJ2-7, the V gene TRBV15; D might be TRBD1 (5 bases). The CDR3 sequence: CATSSARVSEQYF. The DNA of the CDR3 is TGTGCCACCAGCAGTGCCAGGGTGAGCGAGCAGTACTTC.